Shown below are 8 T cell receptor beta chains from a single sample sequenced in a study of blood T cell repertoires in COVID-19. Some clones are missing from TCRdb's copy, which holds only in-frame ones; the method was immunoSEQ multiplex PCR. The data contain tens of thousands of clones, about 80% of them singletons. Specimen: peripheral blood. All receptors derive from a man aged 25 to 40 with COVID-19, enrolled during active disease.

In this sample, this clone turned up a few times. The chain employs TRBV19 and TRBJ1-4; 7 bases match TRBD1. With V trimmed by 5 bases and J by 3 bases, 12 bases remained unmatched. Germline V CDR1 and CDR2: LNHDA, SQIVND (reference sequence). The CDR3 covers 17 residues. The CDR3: CASSSPRSGQSNEKLFF. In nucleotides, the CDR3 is TGTGCCAGTAGTTCCCCTCGGTCGGGACAGTCTAATGAAAAACTGTTTTTT.

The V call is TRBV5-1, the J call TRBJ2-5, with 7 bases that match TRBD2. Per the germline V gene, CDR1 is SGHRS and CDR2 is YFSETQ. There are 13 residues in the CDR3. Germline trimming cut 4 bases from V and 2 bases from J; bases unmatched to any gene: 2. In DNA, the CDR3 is TGCGCCAGCAGCCCGGGACTACAAGAGACCCAGTACTTC. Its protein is CASSPGLQETQYF.

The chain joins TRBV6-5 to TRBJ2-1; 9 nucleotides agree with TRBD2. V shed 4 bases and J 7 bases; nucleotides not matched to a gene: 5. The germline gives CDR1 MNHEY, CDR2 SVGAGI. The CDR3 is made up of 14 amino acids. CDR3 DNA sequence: TGTGCCAGCAGTTTGAGACTAGCGGTTAATGAGCAGTTCTTC. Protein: CASSLRLAVNEQFF.

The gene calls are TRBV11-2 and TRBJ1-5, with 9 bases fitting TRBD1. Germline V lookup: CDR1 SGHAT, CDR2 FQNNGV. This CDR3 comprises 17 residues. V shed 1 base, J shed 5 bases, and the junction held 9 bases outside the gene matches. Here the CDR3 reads CASSLGTGEQRDQPQHF. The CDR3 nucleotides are TGTGCCAGCAGCTTAGGGACAGGGGAGCAAAGGGATCAGCCCCAGCATTTT. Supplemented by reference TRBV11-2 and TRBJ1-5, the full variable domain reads EAGVAQSPRYKIIEKRQSVAFWCNPISGHATLYWYQQILGQGPKLLIQFQNNGVVDDSQLPKDRFSAERLKGVDSTLKIQPAKLEDSAVYLCASSLGTGEQRDQPQHFGDGTRLSIL.

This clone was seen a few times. Here the CDR3 DNA reads TGTGCCAGCAGTTCCCCTGCGATTAGCGAGCAGTACTTC. This translates into CASSSPAISEQYF. This chain links TRBV28 with TRBJ2-7, with unresolved D. Trimming stripped 4 bases from V and 6 bases from J, with 13 bases between. CDR1 is MDHEN, CDR2 SYDVKM, per germline. The CDR3 covers 13 residues.

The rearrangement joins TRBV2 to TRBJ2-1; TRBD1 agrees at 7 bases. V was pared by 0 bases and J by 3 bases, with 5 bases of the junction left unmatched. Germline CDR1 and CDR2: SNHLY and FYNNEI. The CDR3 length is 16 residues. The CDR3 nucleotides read TGTGCCAGCAGTGAAGCGCTGAACAGGGGCTACAATGAGCAGTTCTTC. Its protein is CASSEALNRGYNEQFF.

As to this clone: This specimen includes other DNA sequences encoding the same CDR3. CDR3 nucleotides: TGTGCCAGTAGTACAGGGGTTGAAGGGCCCGAGCAGTACTTC. Protein: CASSTGVEGPEQYF. This rearrangement joins TRBV19 to TRBJ2-7, with D perhaps TRBD1 (6 bases). CDR1 is LNHDA and CDR2 is SQIVND in the germline V gene (reference sequence). CDR3 length equals 14 residues. V lost 4 bases, J lost 6 bases, and 16 bases lay in between.

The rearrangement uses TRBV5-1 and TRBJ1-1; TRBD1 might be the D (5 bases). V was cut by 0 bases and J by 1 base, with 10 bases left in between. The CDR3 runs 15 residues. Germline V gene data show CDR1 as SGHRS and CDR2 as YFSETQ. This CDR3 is CASSLGGAGNTEAFF. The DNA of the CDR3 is TGCGCCAGCAGCTTGGGCGGGGCTGGGAACACTGAAGCTTTCTTT.